One and the same sample provided the 10 T cell receptor beta chains below, sequenced in a study of OX40 agonist ivuxolimab in advanced cancers. TCRdb keeps only in-frame clones here, not all; method: immunoSEQ multiplex PCR. The data contain some 80,000 clones, around 94% of them seen just once; the ten biggest clones take up about a fifth. This material consisted of CD4+ or CD8+ T cells sorted from blood, taken in a trial of the OX40 agonist ivuxolimab. These receptors came from an adult with an advanced solid tumor such as melanoma, head and neck, liver or kidney cancer.

The chain is built from TRBV28 and TRBJ2-7; the D is unclear. Germline CDR1 is MDHEN and CDR2 is SYDVKM. V lost 7 bases to trimming and J lost 6 bases, with 19 bases between them. This CDR3 comprises 14 residues. The CDR3 nucleotides read TGTGCCAGCACAACGTACTCGGCTACCATCGAGCAGTACTTC. As protein: CASTTYSATIEQYF.

J is TRBJ2-1 and V is TRBV19; D is possibly TRBD2 (6 bases). The CDR3 contains 14 residues. Looked up from germline, CDR1 is LNHDA and CDR2 is SQIVND (reference sequence). With 6 bases removed from V and 5 bases from J, the gap between germline ends came to 14 bases. In DNA form, the CDR3 reads TGTGCCAGTAGCCTTCTGGCGGGACACAATGAGCAGTTCTTC. Translating it yields CASSLLAGHNEQFF.

This clone has only one observation. CDR3 region: CASSPPGLAGKETQYF. The CDR3 DNA is TGTGCCAGCAGCCCTCCCGGACTAGCGGGGAAAGAGACCCAGTACTTC. V usage is TRBV9 and J usage is TRBJ2-5; 12 nucleotides line up with TRBD2. The CDR3 extends over 16 amino acids. J lost 3 bases, V lost 4 bases, and 7 bases had no gene match. The V gene's germline CDR1 is SGDLS and CDR2 YYNGEE.

This chain joins TRBV19 and TRBJ1-5; D unresolved. Trimming took 6 bases from V and 4 from J, leaving 13 bases between them. The CDR3 covers 14 residues. Germline assignment: CDR1 LNHDA and CDR2 SQIVND (reference sequence). CDR3 region: CASREKLGNQPQHF. The CDR3 bases are TGTGCCAGTAGAGAAAAATTGGGGAATCAGCCCCAGCATTTT. Full variable domain (rest looked up from reference TRBV19 and TRBJ1-5): DGGITQSPKYLFRKEGQNVTLSCEQNLNHDAMYWYRQDPGQGLRLIYYSQIVNDFQKGDIAEGYSVSREKKESFPLTVTSAQKNPTAFYLCASREKLGNQPQHFGDGTRLSIL.

The chain carries TRBV4-3 and TRBJ1-5; D not certain. Germline CDR1 is LGHNA and CDR2 is YSLEER. The CDR3 covers 15 residues. V was pared by 2 bases and J by 0 bases, with 8 bases between. CDR3 in amino acids: CASSQNVYSNQPQHF. The CDR3 bases are TGCGCCAGCAGCCAAAACGTATATAGCAATCAGCCCCAGCATTTT.

The CDR3 DNA sequence: TGTGCCACGGAAGGGACAGGTGGTAGCTCCTACGAGCAGTACTTC. This codes for CATEGTGGSSYEQYF. The chain is built from TRBV10-3 and TRBJ2-7; 8 nucleotides agree with TRBD1. With V trimmed by 10 bases and J by 0 bases, 11 bases remained unmatched. Germline CDR1 and CDR2: ENHRY and SYGVKD. The CDR3 is 15 residues long.

The CDR3 here is CASSQGTGTYSNQPQHF. The CDR3 nucleotides read TGTGCCAGCAGCCAAGGGACAGGAACTTATAGCAATCAGCCCCAGCATTTT. The chain is built from TRBV4-2 and TRBJ1-5; 7 bases align to TRBD1. Trimming removed 1 base from V and 0 bases from J; junction bases left unmatched: 6. Germline V gives CDR1 LGHNA, CDR2 YNFKEQ. This CDR3 is 17 amino acids long.

The chain recombines TRBV7-6 with TRBJ2-7; D perhaps matches TRBD2 (6 bases). Trimming took 3 bases from V and 5 from J, leaving 17 bases between them. CDR1 is SGHVS and CDR2 is FNYEAQ in the germline V gene. The CDR3 totals 15 residues. The CDR3 loop is CASSLALGREDEQYF. DNA of the CDR3: TGTGCCAGCAGCTTGGCCCTAGGCAGGGAGGACGAGCAGTACTTC. Variable domain in full (rest from reference TRBV7-6 and TRBJ2-7): GAGVSQSPRYKVTKRGQDVALRCDPISGHVSLYWYRQALGQGPEFLTYFNYEAQQDKSGLPNDRFSAERPEGSISTLTIQRTEQRDSAMYRCASSLALGREDEQYFGPGTRLTVT.

The chain carries TRBV7-3 and TRBJ2-5, with D possibly being TRBD2 (5 bases). The CDR3 is made up of 17 amino acids. The V end lost 1 base, the J end lost 1 base, and 16 bases lay between the germline ends. The germline gives CDR1 SGHTA, CDR2 FQGTGA. DNA of the CDR3: TGTGCCAGCAGCTTAAATCCCCTAGCCCCCCCCCAAGAGACCCAGTACTTC. It encodes CASSLNPLAPPQETQYF. Using reference TRBV7-3 and TRBJ2-5 for the parts outside the CDR3, the full variable domain is GAGVSQTPSNKVTEKGKYVELRCDPISGHTALYWYRQSLGQGPEFLIYFQGTGAADDSGLPNDRFFAVRPEGSVSTLKIQRTERGDSAVYLCASSLNPLAPPQETQYFGPGTRLLVL.

V is TRBV27 and J is TRBJ2-1; TRBD2 matches 7 bases. This CDR3 has 14 amino acids. Per germline, CDR1 MNHEY and CDR2 SMNVEV (reference sequence). Trimming cost V 4 bases and J 7 bases; bases outside gene matches: 7. In nucleotides, the CDR3 is TGTGCCAGCAGTTCCTCCGGCGGGGGAAATGAGCAGTTCTTC. Translating gives CASSSSGGGNEQFF.